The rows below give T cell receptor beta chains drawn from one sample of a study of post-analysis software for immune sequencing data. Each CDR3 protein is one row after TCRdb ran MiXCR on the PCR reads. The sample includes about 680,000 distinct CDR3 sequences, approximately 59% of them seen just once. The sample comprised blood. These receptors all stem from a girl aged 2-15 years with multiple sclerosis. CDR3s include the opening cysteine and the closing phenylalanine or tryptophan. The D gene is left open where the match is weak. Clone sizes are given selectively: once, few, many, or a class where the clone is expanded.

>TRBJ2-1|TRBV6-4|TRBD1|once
CASSPDRAFYNEQFF
TGTGCCAGCAGTCCAGACAGGGCTTTCTACAATGAGCAGTTCTTC
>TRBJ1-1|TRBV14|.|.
CASSQVVSMNTEAFF
TGTGCCAGCAGCCAAGTGGTCTCTATGAACACTGAAGCTTTCTTT
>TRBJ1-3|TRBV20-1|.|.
CSIDSSGNTIYF
TGCAGTATAGACAGTTCGGGAAACACCATATATTTT
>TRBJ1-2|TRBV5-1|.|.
CASSTQGNYGYTF
TGCGCCAGCAGCACCCAGGGGAACTATGGCTACACCTTC
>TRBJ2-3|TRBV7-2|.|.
CASSSGPTQEDTQYF
TGTGCCAGCAGCTCGGGACCTACCCAAGAAGATACGCAGTATTTT
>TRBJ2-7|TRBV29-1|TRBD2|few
CSVLTSGGYEQYF
TGCAGCGTTCTTACTAGCGGGGGATACGAGCAGTACTTC
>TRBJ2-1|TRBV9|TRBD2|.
CASSNRAGAAYNEQFF
TGTGCCAGCAGCAATCGAGCGGGGGCCGCCTACAATGAGCAGTTCTTC
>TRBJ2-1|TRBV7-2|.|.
CASSLKEGAYNEQFF
TGTGCCAGCAGCTTAAAAGAGGGGGCCTACAATGAGCAGTTCTTC
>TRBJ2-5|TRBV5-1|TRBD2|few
CASMQGLAGWETQYF
TGCGCCAGCATGCAGGGACTAGCGGGGTGGGAGACCCAGTACTTC
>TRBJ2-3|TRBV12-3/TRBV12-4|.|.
CASSLERDTQYF
TGTGCCAGCAGTTTAGAGAGAGATACGCAGTATTTT
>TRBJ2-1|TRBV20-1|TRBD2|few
CSAAVASGRYNEQFF
TGCAGTGCCGCGGTGGCAAGCGGGAGGTACAATGAGCAGTTCTTC
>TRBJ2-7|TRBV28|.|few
CASSLGVPSEQYF
TGTGCCAGCAGTTTAGGAGTCCCTTCCGAACAGTACTTC
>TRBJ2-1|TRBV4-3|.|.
CASSQDQGTSEGVSSPEQFF
TGCGCCAGCAGCCAAGATCAGGGGACCTCGGAAGGGGTCTCAAGCCCTGAGCAGTTCTTC
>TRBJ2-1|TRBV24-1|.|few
CATSDSGFGLNEQFF
TGTGCCACCAGTGATTCCGGGTTCGGCTTGAATGAGCAGTTCTTC
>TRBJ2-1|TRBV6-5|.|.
CASSPLAGANNEQFF
TGTGCCAGCAGCCCCCTGGCCGGAGCGAACAATGAGCAGTTCTTC
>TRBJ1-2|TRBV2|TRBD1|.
CAVSGQGAMYGYTF
TGTGCCGTCAGCGGGCAGGGGGCGATGTATGGCTACACCTTC
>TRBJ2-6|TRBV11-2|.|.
CASSIVGFSGANVLTF
TGTGCCAGCAGCATAGTAGGGTTCTCTGGGGCCAACGTCCTGACTTTC
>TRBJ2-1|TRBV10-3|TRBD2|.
CAISVRSGSGNEQFF
TGTGCCATCAGTGTAAGGAGCGGGAGTGGGAATGAGCAGTTCTTC
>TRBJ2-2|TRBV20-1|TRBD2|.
CSARVREGGELFF
TGCAGTGCTAGAGTTAGGGAGGGCGGGGAGCTGTTTTTT
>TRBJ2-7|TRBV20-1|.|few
CSASQGVYEQYF
TGCAGTGCTAGCCAGGGAGTCTACGAGCAGTACTTC
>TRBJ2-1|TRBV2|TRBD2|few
CASTARGVSYNEQFF
TGTGCCAGCACGGCGCGGGGGGTCTCCTACAATGAGCAGTTCTTC
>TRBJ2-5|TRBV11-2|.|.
CASSLGFTETQYF
TGTGCCAGCAGCTTAGGGTTTACGGAGACCCAGTACTTC
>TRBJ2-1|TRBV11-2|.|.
CASSLVGYERFF
TGTGCCAGCAGCTTAGTAGGTTATGAGCGGTTCTTC
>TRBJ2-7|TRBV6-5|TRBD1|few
CASSYSAPTGASPHEQYF
TGTGCCAGCAGTTACTCGGCACCCACAGGGGCCTCTCCCCACGAGCAGTACTTC
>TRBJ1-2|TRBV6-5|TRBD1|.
CASSPGTGKVGYTF
TGTGCCAGCAGTCCCGGGACAGGGAAAGTAGGCTACACCTTC
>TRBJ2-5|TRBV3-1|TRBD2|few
CASSQEGVLAGESEETQYF
TGTGCCAGCAGCCAAGAGGGGGTCCTAGCGGGGGAGTCTGAGGAGACCCAGTACTTC
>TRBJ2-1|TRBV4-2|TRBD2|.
CASSRRPLAGTYNEQFF
TGTGCCAGCAGCCGGCGACCTCTAGCGGGGACCTACAATGAGCAGTTCTTC
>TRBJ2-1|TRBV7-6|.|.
CASSLGATWSSEQFF
TGTGCCAGCAGCTTAGGAGCAACCTGGAGCAGTGAGCAGTTCTTC
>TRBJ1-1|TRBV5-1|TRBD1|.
CASSLDRGENTEAFF
TGCGCCAGCAGCTTGGACAGGGGGGAGAACACTGAAGCTTTCTTT
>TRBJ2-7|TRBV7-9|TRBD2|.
CASSQAGASNEQYF
TGTGCCAGCAGCCAAGCGGGGGCCAGCAACGAGCAGTACTTC
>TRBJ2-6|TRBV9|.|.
CASSVGDLGGANVLTF
TGTGCCAGCAGCGTAGGGGATCTTGGTGGGGCCAACGTCCTGACTTTC
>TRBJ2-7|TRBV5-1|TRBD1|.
CASSYRDSHYEQYF
TGCGCCAGCAGTTACCGGGACAGTCACTACGAGCAGTACTTC
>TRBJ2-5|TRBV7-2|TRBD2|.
CASSLVGGAETQYF
TGTGCCAGCAGCTTAGTCGGGGGGGCGGAGACCCAGTACTTC
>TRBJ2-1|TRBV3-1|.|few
CASSQDVGRYNEQFF
TGTGCCAGCAGCCAAGACGTGGGGCGATACAATGAGCAGTTCTTC
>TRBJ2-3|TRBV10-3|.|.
CAISVSTDTQYF
TGTGCCATCAGTGTGTCGACAGATACGCAGTATTTT
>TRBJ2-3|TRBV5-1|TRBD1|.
CASSLPGQAEKWQYF
TGCGCCAGCAGCCTCCCGGGACAGGCAGAAAAATGGCAGTATTTT
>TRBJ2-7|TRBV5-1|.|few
CASSWMPPPGQVYEQYF
TGCGCCAGCAGCTGGATGCCTCCCCCGGGACAAGTCTACGAGCAGTACTTC
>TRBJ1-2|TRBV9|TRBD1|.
CASSVTRDSPYGYTF
TGTGCCAGCAGCGTGACCCGGGACAGCCCCTATGGCTACACCTTC
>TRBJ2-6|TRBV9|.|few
CASSVAGSGANVLTF
TGTGCCAGCAGCGTCGCAGGGTCTGGGGCCAACGTCCTGACTTTC
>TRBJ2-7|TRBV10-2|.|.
CASAGLPSYEQYF
TGCGCCAGCGCGGGACTTCCATCCTACGAGCAGTACTTC
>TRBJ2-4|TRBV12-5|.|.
CASGKDDSKNIQYF
TGTGCTAGTGGGAAGGACGACTCCAAAAACATTCAGTACTTC
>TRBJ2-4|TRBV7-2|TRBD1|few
CASSLTGQGYIQYF
TGTGCCAGCAGCTTAACGGGACAGGGGTACATTCAGTACTTC
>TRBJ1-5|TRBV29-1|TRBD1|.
CSGTGGLGQLQHF
TGCAGCGGTACAGGGGGATTGGGTCAGCTCCAGCATTTT
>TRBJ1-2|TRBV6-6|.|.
CASTQRGTDGYTF
TGTGCCAGCACCCAGAGAGGAACTGATGGCTACACCTTC
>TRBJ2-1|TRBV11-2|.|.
CASSSMTGWANKQFF
TGTGCCAGCAGCTCCATGACAGGATGGGCAAATAAGCAGTTCTTC
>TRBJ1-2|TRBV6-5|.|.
CASTIDGSSYGYTF
TGTGCCAGCACTATAGATGGGTCCTCCTATGGCTACACCTTC
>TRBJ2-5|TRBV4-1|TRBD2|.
CASSLRGLAGLETQYF
TGCGCCAGCAGCCTTCGCGGACTAGCGGGGTTAGAGACCCAGTACTTC
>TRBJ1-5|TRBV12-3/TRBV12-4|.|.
CASSLAGSNNNQPQHF
TGTGCCAGCAGTTTAGCGGGGTCAAATAACAATCAGCCCCAGCATTTT
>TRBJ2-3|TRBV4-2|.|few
CASSQDGAGANTDTQYF
TGTGCCAGCAGCCAAGATGGCGCAGGGGCGAACACAGATACGCAGTATTTT
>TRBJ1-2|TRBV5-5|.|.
CASSFGGGGYGYTF
TGTGCCAGCAGCTTTGGAGGGGGAGGCTATGGCTACACCTTC
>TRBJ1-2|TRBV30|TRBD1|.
CAWSGQGKDGYTF
TGTGCCTGGAGTGGACAGGGAAAAGATGGCTACACCTTC
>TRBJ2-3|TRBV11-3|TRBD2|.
CASSFVSGGHGPADTQYF
TGTGCCAGCAGCTTCGTAAGCGGGGGCCATGGTCCTGCAGATACGCAGTATTTT
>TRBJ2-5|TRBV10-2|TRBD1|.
CASSEYYRGVQETQYF
TGCGCCAGCAGTGAGTACTACAGGGGGGTGCAAGAGACCCAGTACTTC
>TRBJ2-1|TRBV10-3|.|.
CAISDVGGNNEQFF
TGTGCCATCAGTGACGTGGGAGGAAATAATGAGCAGTTCTTC
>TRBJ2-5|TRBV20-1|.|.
CSARDPGANQETQYF
TGCAGTGCTAGAGATCCAGGGGCGAACCAAGAGACCCAGTACTTC